These 30 T cell receptor beta chains were sequenced from one sample in a study of response to subunit inactivated influenza vaccine (dated by TCRdb to 2017 to 2018). The library was made by RT-PCR. Sequencing took place on an Illumina HiSeq 2500. The raw public reads went through TCRdb reprocessing: fastp at Q25, MiXCR clone calling, in-frame beta chains kept. Rows matching on CDR3 protein sequence are summarized as one entry with the most common DNA and genes. Counted in this sample were fewer than 250,000 distinct CDR3 sequences; about an eighth of them appeared once. The ten top clones hold about 25% of the sample. Source: CD8+ T cells sorted from PBMCs, taken around 5 days after vaccination. The origin of the receptors is a man between 45 and 60 years old who received an inactivated influenza vaccine. Donor details come from another sample of the same person, matched by shared clones.

J is TRBJ2-7 and V is TRBV2; D might be TRBD2 (5 bases). The germline CDR1 and CDR2 sequences are SNHLY and FYNNEI. The CDR3 has 11 amino acids. Trimming left V 6 bases short and J 7 bases short, with 10 bases between. The CDR3 region is CASRATREQYF. CDR3 DNA: TGTGCCAGCAGAGCAACTAGGGAGCAGTACTTC.

This chain joins TRBV12-3 or TRBV12-4 and TRBJ1-1, with D possibly matching TRBD1 (6 bases). The CDR3 covers 16 residues. Trimming took 4 bases from V and 5 from J, leaving 20 bases between them. The DNA for the CDR3 is TGTGCCAGCAGTTCCCCGGGAGGAGGGGGTGGAACTGAAGCTTTCTTT. Encoded protein: CASSSPGGGGGTEAFF.

This clonotype was counted only a few times. The chain uses TRBV3-1 and TRBJ1-6; D not certain. The CDR3 covers 16 residues. Trimming removed 2 bases at V and 0 bases at J, with 8 bases between. In germline, CDR1 is LGHDT, CDR2 YNNKEL (reference sequence). This CDR3 is CASSQWESSYNSPLHF. The CDR3 DNA reads as TGTGCCAGCAGCCAATGGGAGAGCTCCTATAATTCACCCCTCCACTTT.

This rearrangement joins TRBV29-1 to TRBJ2-5; no firm D call. The CDR3 is 13 amino acids. The ends were cut back, 7 bases at V and 5 bases at J, with 17 bases in the middle. The germline gives CDR1 SQVTM, CDR2 ANQGSEA. The CDR3 coding sequence is TGCAGCGCCGAGAACATGGGTTACGAGACCCAGTACTTC. Its translation is CSAENMGYETQYF.

CDR3 sequence (DNA): TGTGCCAGCAGCTTCCGGGACGGGAACGAAAAACTGTTTTTT. Translating it yields CASSFRDGNEKLFF. The chain recombines TRBV7-9 with TRBJ1-4, with D perhaps TRBD1 (5 bases). Germline CDR1 is SEHNR and CDR2 is FQNEAQ (reference sequence). Trimming cost V 3 bases and J 8 bases, with 13 bases left between them. CDR3 length equals 14 residues.

This clonotype has just a few counts. The rearrangement links TRBV7-9 to TRBJ2-5; TRBD2 might be the D (6 bases). The germline V gene has CDR1 SEHNR and CDR2 FQNEAQ (reference sequence). V lost 1 base, J lost 5 bases, and 11 bases lay in between. The CDR3 is 14 residues long. CDR3 in DNA: TGTGCCAGCAGCTTAGTCCGGAGGGGCGAGACCCAGTACTTC. This gives the protein CASSLVRRGETQYF.

This clonotype occurred a few times. J is TRBJ2-5 and V is TRBV5-1, with 13 bases matching TRBD2. This CDR3 region has 17 residues. Germline trimming cut 3 bases from V and 1 base from J; bases unmatched to any gene: 6. CDR1 and CDR2 (germline): SGHRS, YFSETQ. The CDR3 nucleotides read TGCGCCAGCAGCTGGACTAGCGGGAGAGAGGCCCAAGAGACCCAGTACTTC. It encodes CASSWTSGREAQETQYF. Together with reference TRBV5-1 and TRBJ2-5, the CDR3 gives the full variable domain: KAGVTQTPRYLIKTRGQQVTLSCSPISGHRSVSWYQQTPGQGLQFLFEYFSETQRNKGNFPGRFSGRQFSNSRSEMNVSTLELGDSALYLCASSWTSGREAQETQYFGPGTRLLVL.

The chain is built from TRBV6-2 or TRBV6-3 and TRBJ2-1, with 8 bases fitting TRBD2. This CDR3 spans 17 amino acids. The V and J ends lost 0 bases and 0 bases, in that order; junction bases with no gene match: 4. Germline loops: CDR1 MNHEY, CDR2 SVGEGT. CDR3 sequence (DNA): TGTGCCAGCAGTTACTCTATAGCGGGGAGCTCCTACAATGAGCAGTTCTTC. It is translated as CASSYSIAGSSYNEQFF.

This clonotype was detected a few times. The chain recombines TRBV15 with TRBJ2-6; the D call may be TRBD1 or TRBD2 (5 bases each). CDR3 length: 15 residues. Germline CDR1 is LNHNV and CDR2 is YYDKDF (reference sequence). Between the trimmed V and J ends, which lost 0 bases and 3 bases, there was a span of 6 bases. The CDR3: CATSRERGGANVLTF. The CDR3 coding sequence is TGTGCCACCAGCAGAGAGAGGGGTGGGGCCAACGTCCTGACTTTC.

This clonotype is a singleton in its sample. The gene calls are TRBV5-1 and TRBJ2-5, with 8 bases that match TRBD2. Per germline, CDR1 SGHRS and CDR2 YFSETQ. The V and J ends lost 2 bases and 3 bases, in that order; junction bases with no gene match: 6. The CDR3 is 15 residues long. CDR3 bases: TGCGCCAGCAGCTTAATAAGCGGGGGTGAAGAGACCCAGTACTTC. Translating gives CASSLISGGEETQYF. The full variable domain, rest sourced from reference TRBV5-1 and TRBJ2-5, is KAGVTQTPRYLIKTRGQQVTLSCSPISGHRSVSWYQQTPGQGLQFLFEYFSETQRNKGNFPGRFSGRQFSNSRSEMNVSTLELGDSALYLCASSLISGGEETQYFGPGTRLLVL.

The chain couples TRBV11-2 to TRBJ2-3; no definite D call. This CDR3 is 13 amino acids long. The germline V gene has CDR1 SGHAT and CDR2 FQNNGV. V was pared by 6 bases and J by 3 bases, with 10 bases between. CDR3 nucleotide sequence: TGTGCCAGCAGTCCTTGGGCAACAGATACGCAGTATTTT. Translated: CASSPWATDTQYF.

A few counts support this clonotype. V and J are TRBV28 and TRBJ2-3; 7 positions agree with TRBD2. V lost 3 bases to trimming and J lost 1 base; unmatched junction nucleotides: 7. The CDR3 has 16 amino acids. Germline V gives CDR1 MDHEN, CDR2 SYDVKM. The CDR3 is CASSFSGGWGTDTQYF. DNA of the CDR3: TGTGCCAGCAGTTTTTCGGGGGGTTGGGGCACAGATACGCAGTATTTT.

The rearrangement uses TRBV4-2 and TRBJ2-7; D not certain. The CDR3 runs 11 residues. Trimming cost V 1 base and J 2 bases, with 0 bases left between them. The germline V gene encodes CDR1 LGHNA and CDR2 YNFKEQ. In DNA form, the CDR3 reads TGTGCCAGCAGCCAAGCCTACGAGCAGTACTTC. This sequence encodes CASSQAYEQYF.

This clonotype has just a few counts. This chain links TRBV2 with TRBJ2-7, with 10 bases lining up with TRBD2. The V segment lost 3 bases and the J segment 4 bases; nucleotides outside the gene matches: 3. The CDR3 is made up of 14 amino acids. CDR1 SNHLY and CDR2 FYNNEI come from the germline V gene. The CDR3 loop is CASSDSGRAYEQYF. Here the CDR3 DNA reads TGTGCCAGCAGTGACAGCGGGAGGGCTTACGAGCAGTACTTC.

V and J are TRBV28 and TRBJ2-4, with D possibly matching TRBD1 (7 bases). Per the germline V gene, CDR1 is MDHEN and CDR2 is SYDVKM. The CDR3 runs to 15 residues. Trimming cost V 7 bases and J 0 bases, with 13 bases left between them. The CDR3 DNA reads as TGTGCCAGCACTAGACAGGGACTAGCCAAAAACATTCAGTACTTC. Translation gives CASTRQGLAKNIQYF. Full variable domain (missing parts from reference TRBV28 and TRBJ2-4): DVKVTQSSRYLVKRTGEKVFLECVQDMDHENMFWYRQDPGLGLRLIYFSYDVKMKEKGDIPEGYSVSREKKERFSLILESASTNQTSMYLCASTRQGLAKNIQYFGAGTRLSVL.

The table lists this clonotype with many counts. The rearrangement joins TRBV12-3 or TRBV12-4 to TRBJ1-4; D remains ambiguous. The CDR3 contains 14 residues. V dropped 6 bases and J dropped 4 bases, with 12 bases sitting between them. The CDR3 DNA reads TGTGCCAGCAGCTCGGACGGCTTTAATGAAAAACTGTTTTTT. It yields the protein CASSSDGFNEKLFF.

The rearrangement joins TRBV12-3 or TRBV12-4 to TRBJ2-7; D is unresolved. The CDR3 is 13 residues long. The V end lost 1 base, the J end lost 7 bases, and 11 bases lay between the germline ends. In nucleotides, the CDR3 is TGTGCCAGCAGTTTAGGCACGTGGGCTGAGCAGTACTTC. Translating it yields CASSLGTWAEQYF.

This clonotype was counted many times. CDR3 region: CASSLSPAENSYEQYF. CDR3 nucleotide sequence: TGCGCCAGCAGCTTGAGTCCAGCAGAGAACTCCTACGAGCAGTACTTC. This chain connects TRBV5-1 to TRBJ2-7; D gene unclear. Between the trimmed V and J ends, which lost 1 base and 0 bases, there was a span of 14 bases. Germline V gene sequence: CDR1 SGHRS, CDR2 YFSETQ. The CDR3 is made up of 16 amino acids.

This clonotype was counted between two and nine times. CDR3 sequence: CASSFSGRPQETQYF. In DNA form, the CDR3 reads TGTGCCAGCAGCTTTAGCGGGAGGCCTCAAGAGACCCAGTACTTC. The chain recombines TRBV9 with TRBJ2-5; TRBD2 aligns across 10 bases. The CDR3 consists of 15 residues. Germline V gives CDR1 SGDLS, CDR2 YYNGEE. Unmatched junction bases numbered 5, after V lost 4 bases and J lost 2 bases.

The chain is built from TRBV6-1 and TRBJ1-1, with a weak D call TRBD1 (6 bases). This CDR3 is 16 amino acids long. With 5 bases removed from V and 0 bases from J, the gap between germline ends came to 16 bases. The V gene's germline CDR1 is MNHNS and CDR2 SASEGT. The CDR3 DNA is TGTGCCAGCAGTCCTGACAGGTTCTTCATGAACACTGAAGCTTTCTTT. This codes for CASSPDRFFMNTEAFF.

The rearrangement links TRBV7-8 to TRBJ1-6; D call uncertain. CDR3 size: 15 residues. Looked up from germline, CDR1 is SGHVS and CDR2 is FQNEAQ. Trimming took off 2 bases at V and 4 bases at J, with 9 bases between the two ends. The CDR3: CASSLSRGYNSPLHF. CDR3 DNA: TGTGCCAGCAGCTTAAGTCGAGGGTATAATTCACCCCTCCACTTT.

This clonotype was recorded a few times. V usage is TRBV27 and J usage is TRBJ2-2; D gene ambiguous. CDR1 is MNHEY, CDR2 SMNVEV, per germline (reference sequence). This CDR3 has 16 amino acids. V lost 6 bases and J lost 0, with 14 bases in between. CDR3 bases: TGTGCCAGCAGCCCCATCCTGATCGCGAACACCGGGGAGCTGTTTTTT. Translated, it gives CASSPILIANTGELFF.

This chain connects TRBV29-1 to TRBJ2-3; 7 nucleotides match TRBD1. The length of the CDR3 is 16 residues. CDR1 is SQVTM, CDR2 ANQGSEA, per germline. V shed 0 bases and J 1 base; nucleotides not matched to a gene: 7. The CDR3 DNA reads TGCAGCGTTGAAGAAAGGGACGGGACAGGCACAGATACGCAGTATTTT. It translates to CSVEERDGTGTDTQYF.

This clonotype was seen a handful of times. The rearrangement links TRBV7-9 to TRBJ2-2, with D unresolved. CDR1 and CDR2 (germline): SEHNR, FQNEAQ (reference sequence). This CDR3 is built from 10 residues. V was cut by 10 bases and J by 5 bases, with 5 bases left in between. The CDR3 is CATGTGELFF. Written as DNA, the CDR3 is TGTGCCACCGGGACCGGGGAGCTGTTTTTT. The full variable domain, rest sourced from reference TRBV7-9 and TRBJ2-2, is DTGVSQNPRHKITKRGQNVTFRCDPISEHNRLYWYRQTLGQGPEFLTYFQNEAQLEKSRLLSDRFSAERPKGSFSTLEIQRTEQGDSAMYLCATGTGELFFGEGSRLTVL.

This clonotype was counted between two and nine times. The gene calls are TRBV30 and TRBJ2-3; 9 bases are a match to TRBD2. Germline V gives CDR1 GTSNPN, CDR2 SVGIG (reference sequence). The CDR3 has 14 amino acids. V lost 3 bases to trimming and J lost 1 base; unmatched junction nucleotides: 2. CDR3 nucleotide sequence: TGTGCCTGGAGCCTAGCGGGACGCACAGATACGCAGTATTTT. This codes for CAWSLAGRTDTQYF.

V gene TRBV4-1 combines with J gene TRBJ2-1; 8 bases are shared with TRBD1. CDR3 length: 15 amino acids. V trimming: 3 bases; J trimming: 7 bases; junction bases outside the gene matches: 8. Per the germline V gene, CDR1 is MGHRA and CDR2 is YSYEKL. The CDR3 DNA is TGCGCCAGCAGCCACCCCCCGACAGGGGAGAATGAGCAGTTCTTC. This gives the protein CASSHPPTGENEQFF.

In its sample, this clonotype was seen many times. V usage is TRBV6-1 and J usage is TRBJ2-1, with unresolved D. The CDR3 has 15 residues. CDR1 MNHNS and CDR2 SASEGT come from the germline V gene. Trimming shortened V by 6 bases and J by 3 bases, and 15 bases separated the two germline ends. Here the CDR3 reads CASSILSGFYNEQFF. The CDR3 DNA reads as TGTGCCAGCAGCATACTTTCCGGGTTCTACAATGAGCAGTTCTTC.

Only a few counts were recorded for this clonotype. The chain uses TRBV7-6 and TRBJ2-7; D unresolved. Germline lookup yields CDR1 SGHVS and CDR2 FNYEAQ. There are 12 residues in the CDR3. V lost 5 bases, J lost 5 bases, and 10 bases lay in between. The CDR3 region is CASSLTLNEQYF. The CDR3 nucleotides are TGTGCCAGCAGCCTAACTCTGAACGAGCAGTACTTC.

This clonotype was seen a few times. This chain connects TRBV2 to TRBJ2-3; 12 bases fit TRBD2. This CDR3 comprises 19 residues. Trimming removed 0 bases from V and 4 bases from J; junction bases left unmatched: 11. In germline, CDR1 is SNHLY, CDR2 FYNNEI. The CDR3 sequence is CASSEARTSGAEGADTQYF. In DNA, the CDR3 is TGTGCCAGCAGTGAAGCCCGGACTAGCGGGGCCGAAGGGGCAGATACGCAGTATTTT.

The CDR3 reads CSARDRGYTEAFF. The CDR3 region has the DNA TGCAGTGCTAGAGATAGGGGGTACACTGAAGCTTTCTTT. V gene TRBV20-1 combines with J gene TRBJ1-1, with D possibly matching TRBD1 (6 bases). From germline, CDR1 is DFQATT and CDR2 SNEGSKA (reference sequence). CDR3 length equals 13 residues. V shed 0 bases and J shed 3 bases, with 8 bases lying between them.